This TCR beta chain was retrieved from a study of CD8 T cells in ankylosing spondylitis. General observations from the study: Clones linked to the disease showed a CD8+ phenotype. They occurred at relatively low frequencies in peripheral blood. Disease-associated clones were reportedly significantly overrepresented in matched ankylosing spondylitis synovial fluid. It appeared that ankylosing spondylitis blood was characterized by a TCR beta motif of under ten highly homologous variants.

TCRdb used MiXCR to reprocess the 5' RACE reads, holding one entry per CDR3 protein. The profile shows about 500,000 distinct CDR3 sequences, approximately 5% of them singletons. Germline CDR1 is SEHNR and CDR2 is FQNEAQ (reference sequence). The CDR3 contains 14 residues. Trimming shortened V by 1 base and J by 6 bases, and 10 bases separated the two germline ends. A note on this clonotype: Its antigen is unidentified.

The material sequenced was blood, either unsorted or a sorted T cell fraction (not recorded which). This sequence was found in a male donor with ankylosing spondylitis. The rearrangement links TRBV7-9 to TRBJ2-1; D might be TRBD1 (6 bases). The CDR3 nucleotides read TGTGCCAGCAGCTTAGTCGGGACACGCAATGAGCAGTTCTTC. Protein: CASSLVGTRNEQFF. The full variable domain, completed using reference TRBV7-9 and TRBJ2-1, is DTGVSQNPRHKITKRGQNVTFRCDPISEHNRLYWYRQTLGQGPEFLTYFQNEAQLEKSRLLSDRFSAERPKGSFSTLEIQRTEQGDSAMYLCASSLVGTRNEQFFGPGTRLTVL.